Below, 3 T cell receptor beta chains from the same sample are listed, as sequenced in a study of graft-versus-host responses after intestinal transplantation. Assay: immunoSEQ multiplex PCR; the TCRdb copy retains only in-frame clones and omits some. The sample contains over 10,000 clones, approximately 84% of which appear only once. The input for sequencing was PBMCs, taken after intestinal transplantation. The source of these receptors is a human patient who received an intestinal transplant, so some T cells may come from the graft donor.

Here the CDR3 reads CASSISGSSGNEQFF. CDR3 bases: TGTGCCAGCAGCATTAGCGGGAGTTCGGGCAATGAGCAGTTCTTC. The chain joins TRBV11-2 to TRBJ2-1, with 9 bases fitting TRBD2. Germline V gene data show CDR1 as SGHAT and CDR2 as FQNNGV. The ends lost 5 bases at V and 6 bases at J; junction bases unmatched: 8. This CDR3 is 15 amino acids long.

The rearrangement uses TRBV28 and TRBJ1-4; D ambiguous. This CDR3 region has 14 residues. Germline V gene lookup returns CDR1 MDHEN and CDR2 SYDVKM. V was cut by 4 bases and J by 0 bases, with 6 bases left in between. CDR3 sequence reads: CASSWAATNEKLFF. CDR3 coding DNA: TGTGCCAGCAGTTGGGCCGCAACTAATGAAAAACTGTTTTTT.

The gene calls are TRBV6-7 and TRBJ1-2; D is uncertain. TRBV6-7 has ORF status, its function being uncertain. Trimming took 3 bases from V and 4 from J, leaving 9 bases between them. The CDR3 spans 13 residues. The CDR3 spells CASSYGDLYGYTF. CDR3 sequence (DNA): TGTGCCAGCAGTTATGGGGATCTCTATGGCTACACCTTC.